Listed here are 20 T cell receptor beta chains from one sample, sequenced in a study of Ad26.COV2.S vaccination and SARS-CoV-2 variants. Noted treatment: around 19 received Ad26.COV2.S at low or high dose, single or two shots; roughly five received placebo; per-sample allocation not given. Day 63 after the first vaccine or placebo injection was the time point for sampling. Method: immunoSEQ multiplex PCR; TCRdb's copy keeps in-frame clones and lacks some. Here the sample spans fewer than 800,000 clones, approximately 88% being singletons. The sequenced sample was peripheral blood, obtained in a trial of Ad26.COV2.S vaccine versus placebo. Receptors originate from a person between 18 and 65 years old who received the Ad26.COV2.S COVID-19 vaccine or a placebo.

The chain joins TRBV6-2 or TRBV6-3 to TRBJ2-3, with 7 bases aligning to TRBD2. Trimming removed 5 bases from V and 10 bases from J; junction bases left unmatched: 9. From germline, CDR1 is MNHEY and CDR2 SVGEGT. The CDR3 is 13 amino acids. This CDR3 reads CASSPGLLNPQYF. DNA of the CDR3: TGTGCCAGCAGTCCGGGACTACTTAATCCGCAGTATTTT.

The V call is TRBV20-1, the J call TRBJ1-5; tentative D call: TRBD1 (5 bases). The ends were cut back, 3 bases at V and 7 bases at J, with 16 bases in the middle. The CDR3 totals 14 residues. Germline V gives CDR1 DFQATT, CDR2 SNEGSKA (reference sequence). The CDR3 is CSASRYGGGQPQHF. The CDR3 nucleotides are TGCAGTGCTAGTCGATACGGGGGAGGGCAGCCCCAGCATTTT.

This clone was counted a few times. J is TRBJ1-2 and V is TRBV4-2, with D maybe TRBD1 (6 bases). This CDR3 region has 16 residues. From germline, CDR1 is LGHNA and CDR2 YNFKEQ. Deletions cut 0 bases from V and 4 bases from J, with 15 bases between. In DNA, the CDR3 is TGTGCCAGCAGCCAAGATCTCTGGGACATCACCTATGGCTACACCTTC. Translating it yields CASSQDLWDITYGYTF.

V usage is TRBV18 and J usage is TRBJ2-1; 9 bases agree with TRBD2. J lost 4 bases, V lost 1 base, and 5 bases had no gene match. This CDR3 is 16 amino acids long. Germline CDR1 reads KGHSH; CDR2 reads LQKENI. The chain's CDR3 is CASSPQTSGNYNEQFF. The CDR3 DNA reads TGTGCCAGCTCACCACAGACTAGCGGAAATTACAATGAGCAGTTCTTC.

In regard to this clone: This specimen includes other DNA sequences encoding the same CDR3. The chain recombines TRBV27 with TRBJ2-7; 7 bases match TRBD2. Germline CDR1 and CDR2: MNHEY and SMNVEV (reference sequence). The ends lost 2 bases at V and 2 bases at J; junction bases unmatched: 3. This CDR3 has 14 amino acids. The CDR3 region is CASSLGGRAYEQYF. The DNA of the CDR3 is TGTGCCAGCAGTTTAGGTGGGAGGGCCTACGAGCAGTACTTC.

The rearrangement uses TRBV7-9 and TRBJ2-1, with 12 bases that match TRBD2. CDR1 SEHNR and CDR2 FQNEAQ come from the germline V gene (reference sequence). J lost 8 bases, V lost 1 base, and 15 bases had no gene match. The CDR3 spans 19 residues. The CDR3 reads CASSLVVTSGSKLSDEQFF. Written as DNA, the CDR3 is TGTGCCAGCAGCTTAGTGGTGACTAGCGGGAGTAAATTGAGTGATGAGCAGTTCTTC.

CDR3 protein: CASSLVGVDEKLFF. The CDR3, as DNA: TGCGCCAGCAGCTTGGTAGGGGTAGACGAAAAACTGTTTTTT. The chain links TRBV5-1 to TRBJ1-4; a possible D gene is TRBD1 (5 bases). The CDR3 consists of 14 residues. From germline, CDR1 is SGHRS and CDR2 YFSETQ. V lost 0 bases and J 8 bases, leaving 11 bases between the germline ends.

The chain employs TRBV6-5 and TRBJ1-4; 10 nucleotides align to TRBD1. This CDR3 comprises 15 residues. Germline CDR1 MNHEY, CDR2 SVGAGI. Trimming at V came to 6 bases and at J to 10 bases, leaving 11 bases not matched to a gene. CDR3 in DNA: TGTGCCAGCAGCCATTCGGGACAGGGGATGAGAAAACTGTTTTTT. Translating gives CASSHSGQGMRKLFF.

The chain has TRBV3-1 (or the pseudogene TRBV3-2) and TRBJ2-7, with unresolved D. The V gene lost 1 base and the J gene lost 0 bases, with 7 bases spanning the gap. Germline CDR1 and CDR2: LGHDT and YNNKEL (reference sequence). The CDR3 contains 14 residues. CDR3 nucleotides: TGTGCCAGCAGCCAAGGGTGGTCCTCCTACGAGCAGTACTTC. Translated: CASSQGWSSYEQYF.

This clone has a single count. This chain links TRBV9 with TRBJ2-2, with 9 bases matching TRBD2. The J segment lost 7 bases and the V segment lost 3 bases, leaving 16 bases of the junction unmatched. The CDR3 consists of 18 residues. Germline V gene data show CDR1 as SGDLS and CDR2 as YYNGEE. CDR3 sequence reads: CASSARWVAGAEGGELFF. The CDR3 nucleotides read TGTGCCAGCAGCGCCCGCTGGGTAGCGGGGGCTGAGGGCGGGGAGCTGTTTTTT. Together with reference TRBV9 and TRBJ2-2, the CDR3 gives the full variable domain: DSGVTQTPKHLITATGQRVTLRCSPRSGDLSVYWYQQSLDQGLQFLIQYYNGEERAKGNILERFSAQQFPDLHSELNLSSLELGDSALYFCASSARWVAGAEGGELFFGEGSRLTVL.

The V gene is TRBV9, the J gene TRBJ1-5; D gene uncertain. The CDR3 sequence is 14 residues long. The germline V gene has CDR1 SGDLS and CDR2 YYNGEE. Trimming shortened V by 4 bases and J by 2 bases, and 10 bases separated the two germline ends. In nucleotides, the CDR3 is TGTGCCAGCAGCAGTTTCGCAGGCAATCAGCCCCAGCATTTT. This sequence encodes CASSSFAGNQPQHF.

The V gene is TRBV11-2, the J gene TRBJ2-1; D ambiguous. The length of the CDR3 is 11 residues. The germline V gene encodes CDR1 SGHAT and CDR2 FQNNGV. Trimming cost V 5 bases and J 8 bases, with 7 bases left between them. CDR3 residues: CASSRGDEQFF. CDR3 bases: TGTGCCAGCAGCCGCGGCGATGAGCAGTTCTTC.

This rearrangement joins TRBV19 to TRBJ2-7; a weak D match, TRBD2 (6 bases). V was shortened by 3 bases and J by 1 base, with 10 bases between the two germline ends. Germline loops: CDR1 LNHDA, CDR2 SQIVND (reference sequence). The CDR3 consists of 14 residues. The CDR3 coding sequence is TGTGCCAGTAGTATTAAAGGGAGGTCCTACGAGCAGTACTTC. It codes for CASSIKGRSYEQYF.

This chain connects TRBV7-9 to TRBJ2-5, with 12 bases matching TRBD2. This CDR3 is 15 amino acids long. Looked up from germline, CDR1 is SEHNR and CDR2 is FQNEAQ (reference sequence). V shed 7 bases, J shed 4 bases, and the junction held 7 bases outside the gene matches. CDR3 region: CASNPRTSGTETQYF. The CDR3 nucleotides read TGTGCCAGCAACCCCCGGACTAGCGGGACAGAGACCCAGTACTTC.

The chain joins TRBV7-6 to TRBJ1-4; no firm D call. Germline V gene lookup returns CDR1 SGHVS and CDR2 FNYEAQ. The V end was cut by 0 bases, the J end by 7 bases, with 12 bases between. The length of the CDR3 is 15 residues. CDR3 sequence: CASSLAGSASEKLFF. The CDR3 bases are TGTGCCAGCAGCTTAGCTGGCTCAGCTAGTGAAAAACTGTTTTTT. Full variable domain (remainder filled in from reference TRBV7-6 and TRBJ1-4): GAGVSQSPRYKVTKRGQDVALRCDPISGHVSLYWYRQALGQGPEFLTYFNYEAQQDKSGLPNDRFSAERPEGSISTLTIQRTEQRDSAMYRCASSLAGSASEKLFFGSGTQLSVL.

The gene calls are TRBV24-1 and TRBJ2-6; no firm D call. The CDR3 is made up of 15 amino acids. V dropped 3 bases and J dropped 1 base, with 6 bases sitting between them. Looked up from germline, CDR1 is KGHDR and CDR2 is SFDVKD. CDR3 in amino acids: CATSDPNSGANVLTF. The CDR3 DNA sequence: TGTGCCACCAGTGATCCCAATTCTGGGGCCAACGTCCTGACTTTC.

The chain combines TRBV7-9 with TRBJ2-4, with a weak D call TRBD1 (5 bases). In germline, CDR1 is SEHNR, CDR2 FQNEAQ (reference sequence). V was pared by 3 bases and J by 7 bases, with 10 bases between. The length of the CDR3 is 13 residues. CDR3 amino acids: CASSFRVGNIQYF. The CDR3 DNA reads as TGTGCCAGCAGCTTCAGGGTCGGGAACATTCAGTACTTC.

CDR3 DNA: TGTGCCAGCAGCATCCGACAGGGGGCAACAGATACGCAGTATTTT. Protein: CASSIRQGATDTQYF. This chain connects TRBV3-1 (or the pseudogene TRBV3-2) to TRBJ2-3; 10 bases agree with TRBD1. V trimming: 5 bases; J trimming: 3 bases; junction bases outside the gene matches: 5. The CDR3 contains 15 residues. Germline loops: CDR1 LGHDT, CDR2 YNNKEL (reference sequence).

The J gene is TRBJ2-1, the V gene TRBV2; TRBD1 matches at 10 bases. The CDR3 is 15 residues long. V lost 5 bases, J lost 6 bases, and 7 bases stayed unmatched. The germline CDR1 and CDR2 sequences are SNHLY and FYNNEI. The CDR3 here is CASSFPGQGFNEQFF. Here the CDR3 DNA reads TGTGCCAGCAGTTTCCCGGGACAGGGGTTCAATGAGCAGTTCTTC.

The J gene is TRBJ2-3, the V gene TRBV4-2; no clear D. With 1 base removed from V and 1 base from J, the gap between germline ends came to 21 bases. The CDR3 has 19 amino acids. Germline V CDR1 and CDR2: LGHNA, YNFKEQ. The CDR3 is CASSQGGSRIWDGTDTQYF. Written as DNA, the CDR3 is TGTGCCAGCAGCCAAGGTGGTAGCCGAATCTGGGATGGCACAGATACGCAGTATTTT.